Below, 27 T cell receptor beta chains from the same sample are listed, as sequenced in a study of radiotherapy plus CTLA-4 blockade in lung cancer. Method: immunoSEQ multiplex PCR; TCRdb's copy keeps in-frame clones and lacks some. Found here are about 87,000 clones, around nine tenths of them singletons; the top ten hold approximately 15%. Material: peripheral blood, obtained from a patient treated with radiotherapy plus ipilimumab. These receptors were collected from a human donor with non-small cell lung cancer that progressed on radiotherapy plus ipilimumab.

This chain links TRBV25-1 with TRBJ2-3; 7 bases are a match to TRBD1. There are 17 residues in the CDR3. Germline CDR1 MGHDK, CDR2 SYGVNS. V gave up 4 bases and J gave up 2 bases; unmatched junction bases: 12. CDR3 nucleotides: TGTGCCAGCAGTGGACCGGGACAGAGTAGCCCCACAGATACGCAGTATTTT. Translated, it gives CASSGPGQSSPTDTQYF.

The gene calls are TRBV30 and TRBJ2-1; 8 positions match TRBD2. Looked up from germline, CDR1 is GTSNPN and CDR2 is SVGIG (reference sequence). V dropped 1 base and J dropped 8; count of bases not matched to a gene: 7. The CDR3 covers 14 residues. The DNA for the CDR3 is TGTGCCTGGAGTGGCGGGGGGACGAGTCATGAGCAGTTCTTC. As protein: CAWSGGGTSHEQFF.

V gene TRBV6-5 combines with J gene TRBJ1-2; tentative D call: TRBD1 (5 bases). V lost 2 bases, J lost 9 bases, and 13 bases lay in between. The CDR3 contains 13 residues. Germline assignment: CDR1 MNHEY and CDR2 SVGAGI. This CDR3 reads CASSYSREGSYTF. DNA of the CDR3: TGTGCCAGCAGTTACAGCAGGGAAGGTAGCTACACCTTC.

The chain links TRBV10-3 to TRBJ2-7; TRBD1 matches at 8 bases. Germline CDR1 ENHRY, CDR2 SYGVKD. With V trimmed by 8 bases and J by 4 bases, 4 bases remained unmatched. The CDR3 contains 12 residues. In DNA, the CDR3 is TGTGCCATCGGGGACAGGAGGTACGAGCAGTACTTC. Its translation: CAIGDRRYEQYF.

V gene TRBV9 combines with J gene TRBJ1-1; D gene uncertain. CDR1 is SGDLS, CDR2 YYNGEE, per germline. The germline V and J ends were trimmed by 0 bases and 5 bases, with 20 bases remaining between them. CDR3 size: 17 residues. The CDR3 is CASSVGWEDGRDTEAFF. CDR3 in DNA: TGTGCCAGCAGCGTAGGCTGGGAGGACGGAAGAGATACTGAAGCTTTCTTT.

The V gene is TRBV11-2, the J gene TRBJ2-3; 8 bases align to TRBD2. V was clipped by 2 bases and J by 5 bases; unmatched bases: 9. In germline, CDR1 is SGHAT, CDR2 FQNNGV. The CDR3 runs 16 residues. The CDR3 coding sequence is TGTGCCAGCAGCTTAAGTCGGGCGGGGGGCATAGATACGCAGTATTTT. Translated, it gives CASSLSRAGGIDTQYF.

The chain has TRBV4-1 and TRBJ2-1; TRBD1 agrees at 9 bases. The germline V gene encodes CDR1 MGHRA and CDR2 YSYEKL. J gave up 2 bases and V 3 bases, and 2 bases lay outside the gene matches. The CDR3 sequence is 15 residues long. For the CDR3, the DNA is TGCGCCAGCAGCCAGGGACAGGGCCCCTACAATGAGCAGTTCTTC. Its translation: CASSQGQGPYNEQFF.

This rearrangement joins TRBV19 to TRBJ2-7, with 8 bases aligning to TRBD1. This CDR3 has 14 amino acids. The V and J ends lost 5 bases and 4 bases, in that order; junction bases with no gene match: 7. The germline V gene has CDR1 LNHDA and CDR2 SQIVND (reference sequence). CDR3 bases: TGTGCCAGTAGTCTCCGACAGGGGTTATACGAGCAGTACTTC. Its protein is CASSLRQGLYEQYF.

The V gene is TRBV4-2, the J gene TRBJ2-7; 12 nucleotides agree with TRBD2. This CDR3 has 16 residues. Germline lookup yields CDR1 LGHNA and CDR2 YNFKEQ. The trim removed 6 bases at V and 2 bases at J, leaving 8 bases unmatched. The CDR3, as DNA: TGTGCCAGCAGACCTACGACTAGCGGGGGCGCCTACGAGCAGTACTTC. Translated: CASRPTTSGGAYEQYF.

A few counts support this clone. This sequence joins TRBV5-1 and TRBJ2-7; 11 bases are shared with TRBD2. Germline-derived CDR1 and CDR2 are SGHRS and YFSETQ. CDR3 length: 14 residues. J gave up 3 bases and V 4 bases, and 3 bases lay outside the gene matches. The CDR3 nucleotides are TGCGCCAGCAGCGCCGGGACTAGCGGCTACGAGCAGTACTTC. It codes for CASSAGTSGYEQYF. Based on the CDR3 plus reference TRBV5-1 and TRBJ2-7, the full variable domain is KAGVTQTPRYLIKTRGQQVTLSCSPISGHRSVSWYQQTPGQGLQFLFEYFSETQRNKGNFPGRFSGRQFSNSRSEMNVSTLELGDSALYLCASSAGTSGYEQYFGPGTRLTVT.

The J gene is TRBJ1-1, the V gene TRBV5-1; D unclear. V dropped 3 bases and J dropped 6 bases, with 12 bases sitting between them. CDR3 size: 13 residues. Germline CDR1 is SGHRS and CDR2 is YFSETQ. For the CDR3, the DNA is TGCGCCAGCAGCTCGATCACTCAGGCTGAAGCTTTCTTT. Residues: CASSSITQAEAFF. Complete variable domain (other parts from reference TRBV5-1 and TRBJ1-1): KAGVTQTPRYLIKTRGQQVTLSCSPISGHRSVSWYQQTPGQGLQFLFEYFSETQRNKGNFPGRFSGRQFSNSRSEMNVSTLELGDSALYLCASSSITQAEAFFGQGTRLTVV.

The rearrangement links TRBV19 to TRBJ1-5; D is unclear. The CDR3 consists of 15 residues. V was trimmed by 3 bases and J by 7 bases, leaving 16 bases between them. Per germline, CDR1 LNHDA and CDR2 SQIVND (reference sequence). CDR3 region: CASSIRDPIGQPQHF. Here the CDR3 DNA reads TGTGCCAGTAGTATTCGGGATCCAATTGGGCAGCCCCAGCATTTT.

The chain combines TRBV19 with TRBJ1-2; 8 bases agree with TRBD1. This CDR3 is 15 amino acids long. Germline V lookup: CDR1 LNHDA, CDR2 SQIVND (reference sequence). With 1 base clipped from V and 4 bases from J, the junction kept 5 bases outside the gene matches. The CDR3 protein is CASSIGQGISYGYTF. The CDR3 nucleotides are TGTGCCAGTAGTATAGGACAGGGGATATCCTATGGCTACACCTTC.

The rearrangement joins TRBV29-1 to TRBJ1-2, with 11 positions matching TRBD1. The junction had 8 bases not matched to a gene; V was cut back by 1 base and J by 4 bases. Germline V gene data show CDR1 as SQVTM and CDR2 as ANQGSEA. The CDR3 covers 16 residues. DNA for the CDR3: TGCAGCGTTGAAGCCGGGACAGGGGGGCCCCGCTATGGCTACACCTTC. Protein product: CSVEAGTGGPRYGYTF.

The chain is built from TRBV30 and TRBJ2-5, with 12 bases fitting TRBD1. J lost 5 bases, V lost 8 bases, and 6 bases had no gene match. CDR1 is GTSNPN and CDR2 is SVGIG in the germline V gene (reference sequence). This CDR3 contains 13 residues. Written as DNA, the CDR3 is TGTGCCGGGGACAGGGGGCGGGGGGAGACCCAGTACTTC. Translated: CAGDRGRGETQYF. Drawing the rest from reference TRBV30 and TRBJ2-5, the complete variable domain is SQTIHQWPATLVQPVGSPLSLECTVEGTSNPNLYWYRQAAGRGLQLLFYSVGIGQISSEVPQNLSASRPQDRQFILSSKKLLLSDSGFYLCAGDRGRGETQYFGPGTRLLVL.

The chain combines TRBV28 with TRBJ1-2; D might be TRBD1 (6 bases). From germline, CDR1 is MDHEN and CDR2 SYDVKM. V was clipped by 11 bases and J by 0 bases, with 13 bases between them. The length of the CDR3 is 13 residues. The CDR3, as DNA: TGTGCCGCGACGGCAGGGGCTAACTATGGCTACACCTTC. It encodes CAATAGANYGYTF.

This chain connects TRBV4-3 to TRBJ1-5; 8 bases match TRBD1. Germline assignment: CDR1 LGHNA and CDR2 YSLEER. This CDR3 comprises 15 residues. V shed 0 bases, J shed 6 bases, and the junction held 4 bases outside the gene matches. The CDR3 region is CASSQDGQGSQPQHF. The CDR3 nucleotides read TGCGCCAGCAGCCAAGACGGACAGGGTAGTCAGCCCCAGCATTTT.

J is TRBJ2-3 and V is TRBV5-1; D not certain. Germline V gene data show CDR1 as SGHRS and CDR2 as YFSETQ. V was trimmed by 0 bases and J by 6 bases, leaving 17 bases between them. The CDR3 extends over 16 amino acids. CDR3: CASSLGHGPIADTQYF. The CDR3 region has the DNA TGCGCCAGCAGCTTGGGACACGGCCCAATAGCCGATACGCAGTATTTT.

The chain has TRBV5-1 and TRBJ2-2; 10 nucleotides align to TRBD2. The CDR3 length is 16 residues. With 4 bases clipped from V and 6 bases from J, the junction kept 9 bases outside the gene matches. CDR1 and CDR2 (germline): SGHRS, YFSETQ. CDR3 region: CASSITSGALAGELFF. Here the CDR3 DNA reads TGCGCCAGCAGCATTACTAGCGGGGCCCTCGCCGGGGAGCTGTTTTTT.

The CDR3 spells CASSLVRLAGTDTQYF. The DNA of the CDR3 is TGTGCCAGCAGCTTGGTTCGGCTAGCGGGCACAGATACGCAGTATTTT. The chain employs TRBV5-6 and TRBJ2-3; 7 bases fit TRBD2. The CDR3 totals 16 residues. V gave up 0 bases and J gave up 1 base; unmatched junction bases: 5. The germline V gene encodes CDR1 SGHDT and CDR2 YYEEEE.

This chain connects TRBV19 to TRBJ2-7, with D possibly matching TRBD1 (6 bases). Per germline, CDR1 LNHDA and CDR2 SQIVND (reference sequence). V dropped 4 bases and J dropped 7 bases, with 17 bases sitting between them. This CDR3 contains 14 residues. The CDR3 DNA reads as TGTGCCAGTAGTACAACAGGGTACTGGGGGGAGCAGTACTTC. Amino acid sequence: CASSTTGYWGEQYF.

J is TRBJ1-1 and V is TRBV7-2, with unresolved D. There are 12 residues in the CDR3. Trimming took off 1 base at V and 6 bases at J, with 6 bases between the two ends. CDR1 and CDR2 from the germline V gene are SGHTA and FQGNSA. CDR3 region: CASSLVGPEAFF. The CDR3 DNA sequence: TGTGCCAGCAGCTTAGTCGGGCCTGAAGCTTTCTTT.

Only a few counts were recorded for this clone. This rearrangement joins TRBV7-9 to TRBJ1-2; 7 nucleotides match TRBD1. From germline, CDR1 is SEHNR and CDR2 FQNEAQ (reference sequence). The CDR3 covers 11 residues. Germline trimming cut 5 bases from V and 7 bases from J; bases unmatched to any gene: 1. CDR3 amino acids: CASSQGGGYTF. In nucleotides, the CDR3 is TGTGCCAGCAGCCAGGGGGGTGGCTACACCTTC. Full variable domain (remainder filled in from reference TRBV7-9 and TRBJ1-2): DTGVSQNPRHKITKRGQNVTFRCDPISEHNRLYWYRQTLGQGPEFLTYFQNEAQLEKSRLLSDRFSAERPKGSFSTLEIQRTEQGDSAMYLCASSQGGGYTFGSGTRLTVV.

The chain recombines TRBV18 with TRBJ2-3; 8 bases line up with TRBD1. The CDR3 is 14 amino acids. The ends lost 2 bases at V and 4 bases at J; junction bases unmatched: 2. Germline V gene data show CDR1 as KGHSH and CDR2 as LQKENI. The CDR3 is CASSPTQGADTQYF. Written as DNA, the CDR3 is TGTGCCAGCTCACCAACACAGGGGGCAGATACGCAGTATTTT.

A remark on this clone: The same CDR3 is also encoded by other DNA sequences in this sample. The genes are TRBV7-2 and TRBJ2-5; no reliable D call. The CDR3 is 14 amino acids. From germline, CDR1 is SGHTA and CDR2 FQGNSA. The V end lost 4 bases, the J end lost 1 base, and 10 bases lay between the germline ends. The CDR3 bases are TGTGCCAGCAGCTCAAGACGTCTCCAAGAGACCCAGTACTTC. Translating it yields CASSSRRLQETQYF.

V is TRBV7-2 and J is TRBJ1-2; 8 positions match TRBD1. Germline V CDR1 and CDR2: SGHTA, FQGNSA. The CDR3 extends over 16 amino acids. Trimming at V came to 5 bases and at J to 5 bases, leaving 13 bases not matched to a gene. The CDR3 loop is CASSPRSQGVAYGYTF. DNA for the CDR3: TGTGCCAGCAGCCCCCGTTCACAGGGGGTGGCGTATGGCTACACCTTC.

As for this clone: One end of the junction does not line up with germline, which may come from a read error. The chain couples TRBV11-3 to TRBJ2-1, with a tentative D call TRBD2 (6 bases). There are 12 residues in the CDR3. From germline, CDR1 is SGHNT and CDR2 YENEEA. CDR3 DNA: TGTGCCGGCAGCTCCCTAACGCGGGGGCAGTTCTTC. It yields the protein CAGSSLTRGQFF.